One and the same sample provided the 27 T cell receptor beta chains below, sequenced in a study of shared clonotypes between healthy human individuals. Only in-frame clones appear in the TCRdb table, and some are missing; sequencing was by immunoSEQ multiplex PCR. The table records approximately 500,000 clones, roughly 95% of them present only once. Input material: naive CD4+ T cells sorted from blood. The subset was: CD45RA+ positively selected. These receptors originate from a woman aged 25 to 39 in good health.

The chain links TRBV21-1 to TRBJ1-2. TRBV21-1 is tagged as a pseudogene. This CDR3 has 14 residues. The CDR3 DNA follows: TGTGCCAGCAGCCATGTAAGCGACACCTCCGGCTACACCTTC. Amino acids: CASSHVSDTSGYTF.

V usage is TRBV29-1 and J usage is TRBJ2-7; TRBD1 or TRBD2 may be the D gene (5 bases each). The CDR3 has 13 amino acids. V was cut by 4 bases and J by 5 bases, with 15 bases left in between. Germline V gene lookup returns CDR1 SQVTM and CDR2 ANQGSEA. CDR3 amino acids: CSVGPGIRDEQYF. DNA for the CDR3: TGCAGCGTTGGACCGGGGATCAGGGACGAGCAGTACTTC.

The V call is TRBV5-1, the J call TRBJ2-2; TRBD2 agrees at 7 bases. The V gene end was trimmed by 4 bases and the J gene end by 7 bases; junction bases not matched to a gene: 7. Germline loops: CDR1 SGHRS, CDR2 YFSETQ. The CDR3 loop spans 14 amino acids. The CDR3 region is CASSVGLNGGELFF. For the CDR3, the DNA is TGCGCCAGCAGCGTGGGACTAAATGGCGGGGAGCTGTTTTTT.

This clone is a singleton in its sample. The V gene is TRBV18, the J gene TRBJ1-3, with D uncertain. This CDR3 has 14 amino acids. V lost 1 base and J lost 4, with 8 bases in between. Per the germline V gene, CDR1 is KGHSH and CDR2 is LQKENI. The CDR3 DNA reads TGTGCCAGCTCACCACGTTCGGCCGGAAACACCATATATTTT. Its translation is CASSPRSAGNTIYF.

The V call is TRBV11-1, the J call TRBJ2-1; 8 bases fit TRBD2. V was pared by 6 bases and J by 8 bases, with 21 bases of the junction left unmatched. The CDR3 is 18 residues long. In germline, CDR1 is SGHAT, CDR2 FQDESV (reference sequence). In DNA form, the CDR3 reads TGTGCCAGCAGTCGACCTCCCGCGACTAGCGCCCTAGGGGATGAGCAGTTCTTC. The encoded protein is CASSRPPATSALGDEQFF.

This chain connects TRBV15 to TRBJ2-1; no reliable D call. The CDR3 is 15 amino acids. CDR1 LNHNV and CDR2 YYDKDF come from the germline V gene (reference sequence). V dropped 0 bases and J dropped 5 bases, with 11 bases sitting between them. DNA of the CDR3: TGTGCCACCAGCAGAGATTCGGCAGTTGACAATGAGCAGTTCTTC. This translates into CATSRDSAVDNEQFF. The full variable domain, in which reference TRBV15 and TRBJ2-1 provide the parts outside the CDR3, is DAMVIQNPRYQVTQFGKPVTLSCSQTLNHNVMYWYQQKSSQAPKLLFHYYDKDFNNEADTPDNFQSRRPNTSFCFLDIRSPGLGDTAMYLCATSRDSAVDNEQFFGPGTRLTVL.

This clone showed up just once. This chain links TRBV4-2 with TRBJ2-7, with 7 bases identical to TRBD1. Trimming cost V 3 bases and J 2 bases; bases outside gene matches: 10. The CDR3 extends over 16 amino acids. Germline values: CDR1 LGHNA, CDR2 YNFKEQ. The CDR3, as DNA: TGTGCCAGCAGCCAGTTCTTGACAGGGACGACCTACGAGCAGTACTTC. Protein: CASSQFLTGTTYEQYF.

The chain couples TRBV28 to TRBJ1-2; no firm D call. The length of the CDR3 is 12 residues. With 4 bases removed from V and 4 bases from J, the gap between germline ends came to 7 bases. The germline V gene encodes CDR1 MDHEN and CDR2 SYDVKM. CDR3 sequence (DNA): TGTGCCAGCAGTTATCAAGGCTATGGCTACACCTTC. Amino acids: CASSYQGYGYTF.

The chain employs TRBV5-1 and TRBJ2-1, with D possibly matching TRBD1 (5 bases). Trimming cost V 4 bases and J 6 bases, with 11 bases left between them. Per germline, CDR1 SGHRS and CDR2 YFSETQ. The CDR3 sequence is 13 residues long. CDR3 loop: CASSLTGTNEQFF. The CDR3 DNA reads as TGCGCCAGCAGCCTTACAGGTACCAATGAGCAGTTCTTC.

This rearrangement joins TRBV4-1 to TRBJ1-6, with TRBD1 matching 8 bases. This CDR3 is built from 14 residues. The V gene end was trimmed by 1 base and the J gene end by 14 bases; junction bases not matched to a gene: 7. CDR1 MGHRA and CDR2 YSYEKL come from the germline V gene. CDR3 in DNA: TGCGCCAGCAGCCAAGGACAGGGGCAGGGGGCCCTCCACTTT. Encoded protein: CASSQGQGQGALHF.

V gene TRBV18 combines with J gene TRBJ1-1; a weak D match, TRBD1 (5 bases). V gave up 5 bases and J gave up 1 base, with 14 bases separating them. CDR3 size: 15 residues. Germline assignment: CDR1 KGHSH and CDR2 LQKENI. The CDR3 is CASSTSGHSNTEAFF. CDR3 DNA sequence: TGTGCCAGCTCAACCAGCGGACATTCGAACACTGAAGCTTTCTTT. The complete variable domain, with remaining parts taken from reference TRBV18 and TRBJ1-1, reads NAGVMQNPRHLVRRRGQEARLRCSPMKGHSHVYWYRQLPEEGLKFMVYLQKENIIDESGMPKERFSAEFPKEGPSILRIQQVVRGDSAAYFCASSTSGHSNTEAFFGQGTRLTVV.

The J gene is TRBJ2-5, the V gene TRBV6-1; D might be TRBD1 (6 bases). CDR3 length equals 14 residues. V lost 5 bases and J 4 bases, leaving 14 bases between the germline ends. Germline lookup yields CDR1 MNHNS and CDR2 SASEGT. The CDR3 loop is CASSSRDIGETQYF. The CDR3, as DNA: TGTGCCAGCAGTAGCCGGGACATAGGAGAGACCCAGTACTTC.

This chain uses TRBV5-1 with TRBJ2-7; 10 positions match TRBD1. Germline CDR1 is SGHRS and CDR2 is YFSETQ. J lost 6 bases, V lost 0 bases, and 3 bases had no gene match. There are 14 residues in the CDR3. In nucleotides, the CDR3 is TGCGCCAGCAGCTTGGGACAGGGGGCGCGCGAGCAGTACTTC. Protein product: CASSLGQGAREQYF.

The chain employs TRBV5-4 and TRBJ2-5, with 7 positions matching TRBD2. TRBJ2-7 matches the DNA end more closely, so the J call is doubtful. Germline V gives CDR1 SGHNT, CDR2 YYREEE (reference sequence). The CDR3 runs 13 residues. For the CDR3, the DNA is TGTGCCAGCAGCTCCTTACTAGCGCGCGAGCAGTACTTC. The encoded protein is CASSSLLAREQYF.

The chain links TRBV4-1 to TRBJ2-7; possible D gene TRBD1, 6 bases. The germline V gene has CDR1 MGHRA and CDR2 YSYEKL. The CDR3 runs 16 residues. Trimming removed 2 bases from V and 3 bases from J, with 17 bases in between. The CDR3 DNA reads TGCGCCAGCAGCCAAAAACCCCGGGACATCCTCTACGAGCAGTACTTC. Encoded protein: CASSQKPRDILYEQYF.

The V and J genes are TRBV5-8 and TRBJ2-1, with TRBD2 identical over 13 bases. Trimming cost V 4 bases and J 4 bases; bases outside gene matches: 5. The V gene's germline CDR1 is SGHTS and CDR2 YDEGEE. This CDR3 is 16 amino acids long. This CDR3 is CASSRGLAGNYNEQFF. CDR3 coding DNA: TGTGCCAGCAGCAGGGGACTAGCGGGGAATTACAATGAGCAGTTCTTC.

The gene calls are TRBV9 and TRBJ2-2, with a weak D call TRBD2 (6 bases). Looked up from germline, CDR1 is SGDLS and CDR2 is YYNGEE. The CDR3 is made up of 13 amino acids. V shed 0 bases and J shed 6 bases, with 6 bases lying between them. The CDR3 region is CASSVGLAGELFF. The CDR3 DNA sequence: TGTGCCAGCAGCGTAGGACTAGCCGGGGAGCTGTTTTTT.

The J gene is TRBJ2-2, the V gene TRBV15; 8 positions agree with TRBD1. With 1 base clipped from V and 4 bases from J, the junction kept 8 bases outside the gene matches. From germline, CDR1 is LNHNV and CDR2 YYDKDF (reference sequence). The CDR3 extends over 17 amino acids. The CDR3 DNA sequence: TGTGCCACCAGCAGAGTGAAGACAGGGGACATCACCGGGGAGCTGTTTTTT. Translating it yields CATSRVKTGDITGELFF.

The V call is TRBV28, the J call TRBJ2-7, with a weak D call TRBD2 (6 bases). Looked up from germline, CDR1 is MDHEN and CDR2 is SYDVKM. The CDR3 sequence is 16 residues long. The V end was cut by 5 bases, the J end by 4 bases, with 21 bases between. This CDR3 is CASSPRPSAGRYEQYF. CDR3 coding DNA: TGTGCCAGCAGTCCACGGCCCTCGGCGGGGCGGTACGAGCAGTACTTC.

The chain combines TRBV30 with TRBJ2-1; no clear D gene. The length of the CDR3 is 14 residues. Germline CDR1 is GTSNPN and CDR2 is SVGIG (reference sequence). Between the trimmed V and J ends, which lost 3 bases and 0 bases, there was a span of 9 bases. The CDR3, as DNA: TGTGCCTGGAGCCCCCCGGGCTCCTACAATGAGCAGTTCTTC. Residues: CAWSPPGSYNEQFF.

The chain joins TRBV28 to TRBJ2-5, with TRBD2 identical over 7 bases. Trimming at V came to 10 bases and at J to 7 bases, leaving 6 bases not matched to a gene. The CDR3 runs to 11 residues. Germline CDR1 is MDHEN and CDR2 is SYDVKM. CDR3 sequence (DNA): TGTGCCACCCGTAGGGAGGGGACCCAGTACTTC. Its protein is CATRREGTQYF.

The chain recombines TRBV10-2 with TRBJ2-1, with 10 bases that match TRBD2. The junction had 4 bases not matched to a gene; V was cut back by 6 bases and J by 5 bases. This CDR3 region has 14 residues. CDR1 and CDR2 (germline): WSHSY, SAAADI. CDR3 sequence (DNA): TGCGCCAGCAGAGATAGCGGGAGGAACAATGAGCAGTTCTTC. Translated: CASRDSGRNNEQFF.

V and J are TRBV6-1 and TRBJ2-5, with 10 bases that match TRBD2. CDR3 length equals 15 residues. V trimming: 8 bases; J trimming: 7 bases; junction bases outside the gene matches: 13. The germline gives CDR1 MNHNS, CDR2 SASEGT. The CDR3 reads CASRLAGDADGTQYF. The CDR3 nucleotides are TGTGCCAGCCGGCTAGCGGGAGACGCCGACGGGACCCAGTACTTC.

The chain uses TRBV2 and TRBJ2-1; perhaps TRBD2 as D (5 bases). Per germline, CDR1 SNHLY and CDR2 FYNNEI. Trimming left V 2 bases short and J 1 base short, with 9 bases between. The CDR3 totals 15 residues. CDR3: CASSEMLASYNEQFF. In nucleotides, the CDR3 is TGTGCCAGCAGTGAAATGTTAGCGTCCTACAATGAGCAGTTCTTC.

The chain recombines TRBV6-5 with TRBJ1-2; tentatively, D is TRBD1 (6 bases). The germline V gene encodes CDR1 MNHEY and CDR2 SVGAGI. This CDR3 is 14 amino acids long. V was trimmed by 5 bases and J by 2 bases, leaving 12 bases between them. The CDR3 DNA follows: TGTGCCAGCAGTCCCGGGACACCCAACTATGGCTACACCTTC. It yields the protein CASSPGTPNYGYTF.

The chain joins TRBV10-3 to TRBJ2-7; 9 nucleotides line up with TRBD1. The CDR3 totals 15 residues. Germline trimming cut 3 bases from V and 3 bases from J; bases unmatched to any gene: 6. Germline loops: CDR1 ENHRY, CDR2 SYGVKD. DNA of the CDR3: TGTGCCATCAGTGACCTGGACAGGGGTATCTACGAGCAGTACTTC. It yields the protein CAISDLDRGIYEQYF.

J is TRBJ2-5 and V is TRBV28; 8 positions agree with TRBD2. The J call may be incorrect, as the DNA end agrees better with TRBJ2-7. The CDR3 runs 18 residues. CDR1 MDHEN and CDR2 SYDVKM come from the germline V gene. CDR3 protein: CASSLVRGAGAKPYEQYF. The CDR3 DNA follows: TGTGCCAGCAGTTTAGTTCGGGGAGCGGGAGCCAAGCCTTACGAGCAGTACTTC.